Presented here are 13 T cell receptor beta chains from one specimen sequenced in a study of blood T cell repertoires in COVID-19. Produced via immunoSEQ multiplex PCR; TCRdb's table is partial and in-frame only. This table holds about 46,000 clones, about 83% found once. The sequenced sample consisted of peripheral blood. The receptors come from an elderly woman with acute or convalescent COVID-19.

The chain is built from TRBV19 and TRBJ1-1, with TRBD1 matching 12 bases. V shed 3 bases and J 3 bases; nucleotides not matched to a gene: 11. There are 18 residues in the CDR3. Germline V CDR1 and CDR2: LNHDA, SQIVND (reference sequence). The CDR3 region is CASSILGDRGQRDTEAFF. Written as DNA, the CDR3 is TGTGCCAGTAGTATTTTAGGGGACAGGGGGCAAAGGGACACTGAAGCTTTCTTT.

The chain couples TRBV6-4 to TRBJ1-1; 7 bases align to TRBD1. Germline V gene data show CDR1 as MRHNA and CDR2 as SNTAGT. This CDR3 is 14 amino acids long. The V gene end was trimmed by 4 bases and the J gene end by 4 bases; junction bases not matched to a gene: 6. The CDR3 spells CASSGETGSTEAFF. CDR3 sequence (DNA): TGTGCCAGCAGTGGGGAGACAGGGAGCACTGAAGCTTTCTTT.

This sequence joins TRBV12-3 or TRBV12-4 and TRBJ1-1; 7 positions match TRBD1. V lost 6 bases, J lost 3 bases, and 4 bases stayed unmatched. The CDR3 consists of 13 residues. The CDR3, as DNA: TGTGCCAGCAGCCTCGACAGGGACACTGAAGCTTTCTTT. Residues: CASSLDRDTEAFF.

The chain employs TRBV18 and TRBJ1-1; D perhaps matches TRBD1 (5 bases). The CDR3 totals 18 residues. With 3 bases removed from V and 1 base from J, the gap between germline ends came to 21 bases. Germline loops: CDR1 KGHSH, CDR2 LQKENI. The CDR3 DNA reads TGTGCCAGCTCACCTAGTATTTGGGGCGCGGAAAGGAACACTGAAGCTTTCTTT. Translated, it gives CASSPSIWGAERNTEAFF.

This chain joins TRBV9 and TRBJ2-1, with 8 bases aligning to TRBD2. The V and J ends lost 0 bases and 8 bases, in that order; junction bases with no gene match: 4. CDR1 and CDR2 from the germline V gene are SGDLS and YYNGEE. This CDR3 region has 14 residues. The CDR3 coding sequence is TGTGCCAGCAGCGTAGCGGGGGGGTTGGATGAGCAGTTCTTC. Translating it yields CASSVAGGLDEQFF.

The chain employs TRBV9 and TRBJ1-4; 10 nucleotides line up with TRBD1. The CDR3 consists of 16 residues. Germline values: CDR1 SGDLS, CDR2 YYNGEE. V shed 2 bases, J shed 0 bases, and the junction held 1 base outside the gene matches. CDR3 in DNA: TGTGCCAGCAGCGTTGGACAGGGGGCAACTAATGAAAAACTGTTTTTT. Translated, it gives CASSVGQGATNEKLFF.

The V gene is TRBV7-9, the J gene TRBJ1-1; D might be TRBD1 (6 bases). V was shortened by 5 bases and J by 4 bases, with 17 bases between the two germline ends. Germline CDR1 is SEHNR and CDR2 is FQNEAQ (reference sequence). This CDR3 is 15 amino acids long. CDR3 protein: CASSPLDRRGTEAFF. The CDR3 nucleotides are TGTGCCAGCAGCCCCCTCGACAGGCGAGGCACTGAAGCTTTCTTT.

The chain is built from TRBV6-5 and TRBJ2-7; 11 positions agree with TRBD1. V lost 6 bases and J lost 6; bases outside the gene matches: 7. Germline values: CDR1 MNHEY, CDR2 SVGAGI. The CDR3 covers 14 residues. Here the CDR3 DNA reads TGTGCCAGCAGCCCCTGGGGGACAGGGGGCGAGCAGTACTTC. Protein product: CASSPWGTGGEQYF.

This rearrangement joins TRBV7-3 to TRBJ2-5; 7 bases match TRBD2. Looked up from germline, CDR1 is SGHTA and CDR2 is FQGTGA. This CDR3 region has 14 residues. Unmatched junction bases numbered 8, after V lost 5 bases and J lost 5 bases. CDR3 amino acids: CASSLGGGSETQYF. The CDR3 nucleotides read TGTGCCAGCAGCCTCGGCGGGGGTTCGGAGACCCAGTACTTC.

Only a few counts were recorded for this clone. Lacking the conserved final phenylalanine or tryptophan, this CDR3 likely reflects a read error. Because the CDR3's place on the DNA is in doubt, the DNA is left out and the CDR3 is given as listed by TCRdb. The chain carries TRBV7-9 and TRBJ1-2; TRBD1 was called by the table and not checked on the DNA. The CDR3 is made up of 14 amino acids, end residues included. CDR1 and CDR2 (germline): SEHNR, FQNEAQ (reference sequence). This chain's CDR3 is CASSLTGTGLMVRL.

Concerning this clone itself: Other DNA sequences in the sample encode the same CDR3. V and J are TRBV5-1 and TRBJ1-4; TRBD1 matches at 9 bases. V lost 3 bases, J lost 7 bases, and 7 bases stayed unmatched. The CDR3 has 15 amino acids. Germline CDR1 and CDR2: SGHRS and YFSETQ. CDR3 in DNA: TGCGCCAGCAGCTGGGGACAGGGACTAGGTGAAAAACTGTTTTTT. Amino acids: CASSWGQGLGEKLFF.

The chain combines TRBV2 with TRBJ1-6; D may be TRBD1 (6 bases). CDR1 SNHLY and CDR2 FYNNEI come from the germline V gene. The V end was cut by 4 bases, the J end by 1 base, with 8 bases between. The CDR3 runs 15 residues. The CDR3 DNA sequence: TGTGCCAGCAGTGCCGACAGGTCCTATAATTCACCCCTCCACTTT. Translating gives CASSADRSYNSPLHF. Full variable domain (remainder filled in from reference TRBV2 and TRBJ1-6): EPEVTQTPSHQVTQMGQEVILRCVPISNHLYFYWYRQILGQKVEFLVSFYNNEISEKSEIFDDQFSVERPDGSNFTLKIRSTKLEDSAMYFCASSADRSYNSPLHFGNGTRLTVT.

The chain is built from TRBV9 and TRBJ2-7; 10 bases align to TRBD1. The V gene end was trimmed by 4 bases and the J gene end by 3 bases; junction bases not matched to a gene: 10. Germline-derived CDR1 and CDR2 are SGDLS and YYNGEE. This CDR3 spans 16 amino acids. The CDR3 loop reads CASSPRTGQGRYEQYF. CDR3 coding DNA: TGTGCCAGCAGCCCTCGAACGGGACAGGGGCGCTACGAGCAGTACTTC.